Listed below are T cell receptor beta chains from one sample, sequenced in a study of cytomegalovirus exposure and HLA in healthy donors. TCRdb's table, derived via immunoSEQ multiplex PCR, lists solely in-frame clones and lacks some. Its listing shows roughly 200,000 clones. Sequences were obtained from PBMCs. All receptors derive from a girl aged 2-9 years in good health and CMV-seropositive. Each CDR3 is given with its conserved first and last residue. Each record gives: J gene, D gene, V gene, CDR3 protein, CDR3 DNA. A D gene is named only where the DNA matches it firmly.

j_call: TRBJ1-1
d_call: .
v_call: TRBV27
cdr3_aa: CASSLGSTEAFF
cdr3_nt: TGTGCCAGCAGTTTGGGCAGCACTGAAGCTTTCTTT

j_call: TRBJ2-3
d_call: .
v_call: TRBV18
cdr3_aa: CASSSSGQRSTDTQYF
cdr3_nt: TGTGCCAGCTCATCATCGGGACAAAGAAGCACAGATACGCAGTATTTT

j_call: TRBJ2-7
d_call: .
v_call: TRBV6-5
cdr3_aa: CASKFYEQYF
cdr3_nt: TGTGCCAGCAAATTCTACGAGCAGTACTTC

j_call: TRBJ2-6
d_call: TRBD2
v_call: TRBV5-1
cdr3_aa: CASSSAGVRANVLTF
cdr3_nt: TGCGCCAGCAGCTCCGCGGGGGTTAGGGCCAACGTCCTGACTTTC

j_call: TRBJ2-7
d_call: TRBD2
v_call: TRBV6-6
cdr3_aa: CASSNLADSYEQYF
cdr3_nt: TGTGCCAGCAGTAACCTAGCGGACTCCTACGAGCAGTACTTC

j_call: TRBJ1-4
d_call: .
v_call: TRBV20-1
cdr3_aa: CSATANEKLFF
cdr3_nt: TGCAGTGCTACCGCTAATGAAAAACTGTTTTTT

j_call: TRBJ2-1
d_call: TRBD1
v_call: TRBV5-4
cdr3_aa: CASSGARDRGLDEQFF
cdr3_nt: TGTGCCAGCAGCGGCGCCCGGGACAGGGGTTTGGATGAGCAGTTCTTC

j_call: TRBJ2-1
d_call: TRBD2
v_call: TRBV7-7
cdr3_aa: CASSPQRESYNEQFF
cdr3_nt: TGTGCTAGCAGCCCCCAGCGGGAGTCCTACAATGAGCAGTTCTTC

j_call: TRBJ1-5
d_call: .
v_call: TRBV27
cdr3_aa: CASSLAGNVQPQHF
cdr3_nt: TGTGCCAGCAGTTTGGCCGGGAATGTTCAGCCCCAGCATTTT

j_call: TRBJ2-1
d_call: TRBD2
v_call: TRBV4-1
cdr3_aa: CASSQEGAGGLFNEQFF
cdr3_nt: TGCGCCAGCAGCCAAGAGGGAGCGGGAGGCCTTTTTAATGAGCAGTTCTTC

j_call: TRBJ2-1
d_call: TRBD2
v_call: TRBV2
cdr3_aa: CAILEPINSLAGVENEQFF
cdr3_nt: TGTGCCATTCTCGAACCAATCAACTCACTAGCGGGAGTGGAAAATGAGCAGTTCTTC

j_call: TRBJ2-7
d_call: TRBD1
v_call: TRBV7-3
cdr3_aa: CASSIQGSSYEQYF
cdr3_nt: TGTGCCAGCAGTATACAGGGGAGCTCCTACGAGCAGTACTTC

j_call: TRBJ2-7
d_call: .
v_call: TRBV2
cdr3_aa: CASRAIYYEQYF
cdr3_nt: TGTGCCAGCAGGGCAATTTACTACGAGCAGTACTTC

j_call: TRBJ1-1
d_call: TRBD1
v_call: TRBV7-9
cdr3_aa: CASSLDRDFEAFF
cdr3_nt: TGTGCCAGCAGCCTCGACAGGGATTTTGAAGCTTTCTTT

j_call: TRBJ1-1
d_call: .
v_call: TRBV6-6
cdr3_aa: CASSALGAADAEAFF
cdr3_nt: TGTGCCAGCAGTGCCTTGGGGGCGGCCGATGCTGAAGCTTTCTTT

j_call: TRBJ1-1
d_call: TRBD1
v_call: TRBV28
cdr3_aa: CASRPQDRATEAFF
cdr3_nt: TGTGCCAGCAGACCTCAGGACAGGGCCACTGAAGCTTTCTTT

j_call: TRBJ2-5
d_call: .
v_call: TRBV6-6
cdr3_aa: CASMGPETQYF
cdr3_nt: TGTGCCAGCATGGGCCCAGAGACCCAGTACTTC

j_call: TRBJ2-1
d_call: TRBD2
v_call: TRBV10-1
cdr3_aa: CASSAASGRYYNEQFF
cdr3_nt: TGCGCCAGCAGTGCGGCTAGCGGGAGGTACTACAATGAGCAGTTCTTC

j_call: TRBJ1-2
d_call: .
v_call: TRBV4-1
cdr3_aa: CASSPTPAGGGYGYTF
cdr3_nt: TGCGCCAGCAGCCCAACCCCGGCGGGAGGGGGATATGGCTACACCTTC

j_call: TRBJ1-3
d_call: .
v_call: TRBV2
cdr3_aa: CASSRWAVFSHPGNTIYF
cdr3_nt: TGTGCCAGCAGCCGGTGGGCAGTCTTTTCGCATCCTGGAAACACCATATATTTT

j_call: TRBJ2-7
d_call: .
v_call: TRBV28
cdr3_aa: CASNQVGRNEQYF
cdr3_nt: TGTGCCAGCAATCAGGTCGGAAGGAACGAGCAGTACTTC

j_call: TRBJ1-1
d_call: TRBD1
v_call: TRBV20-1
cdr3_aa: CSAAQGAEAFF
cdr3_nt: TGCAGTGCTGCTCAGGGGGCTGAAGCTTTCTTT

j_call: TRBJ2-4
d_call: .
v_call: TRBV6-5
cdr3_aa: CASSDRNIQYF
cdr3_nt: TGTGCCAGCTCCGACAGAAACATTCAGTACTTC

j_call: TRBJ2-1
d_call: .
v_call: TRBV19
cdr3_aa: CASSIGPLGSSYNEQFF
cdr3_nt: TGTGCCAGTAGTATAGGGCCCCTGGGCTCCTCCTACAATGAGCAGTTCTTC

j_call: TRBJ1-1
d_call: TRBD1
v_call: TRBV28
cdr3_aa: CASSFRTGISEAFF
cdr3_nt: TGTGCCAGCAGTTTCCGGACAGGGATTTCTGAAGCTTTCTTT

j_call: TRBJ2-5
d_call: TRBD2
v_call: TRBV5-1
cdr3_aa: CASSGTSGRASMKTQYF
cdr3_nt: TGCGCCAGCAGCGGGACTAGCGGGAGGGCCTCGATGAAGACCCAGTACTTC

j_call: TRBJ2-1
d_call: .
v_call: TRBV6-1
cdr3_aa: CASSELSILYNEQFF
cdr3_nt: TGTGCCAGCAGTGAATTGTCTATTTTGTACAATGAGCAGTTCTTC

j_call: TRBJ1-1
d_call: TRBD1
v_call: TRBV5-4
cdr3_aa: CASSPGDRGRMNTEAFF
cdr3_nt: TGTGCCAGCAGCCCCGGGGACAGGGGGCGTATGAACACTGAAGCTTTCTTT

j_call: TRBJ2-5
d_call: TRBD1
v_call: TRBV28
cdr3_aa: CASSPQGMWETQYF
cdr3_nt: TGTGCCAGCAGCCCACAGGGGATGTGGGAGACCCAGTACTTC

j_call: TRBJ2-1
d_call: TRBD1
v_call: TRBV5-1
cdr3_aa: CASRQGVNNEQFF
cdr3_nt: TGCGCCAGCAGACAGGGGGTGAACAATGAGCAGTTCTTC

j_call: TRBJ2-1
d_call: TRBD2
v_call: TRBV30
cdr3_aa: CAWSDSGSSYNEQFF
cdr3_nt: TGTGCCTGGAGTGACAGCGGGAGCTCCTACAATGAGCAGTTCTTC

j_call: TRBJ2-3
d_call: TRBD2
v_call: TRBV9
cdr3_aa: CASSPGRGTDTQYF
cdr3_nt: TGTGCCAGCAGCCCTGGGAGGGGCACAGATACGCAGTATTTT

j_call: TRBJ2-1
d_call: .
v_call: TRBV5-6
cdr3_aa: CANSWPTESSYNEQFF
cdr3_nt: TGTGCCAACAGCTGGCCCACAGAGAGCTCCTACAATGAGCAGTTCTTC

j_call: TRBJ2-1
d_call: .
v_call: TRBV11-2
cdr3_aa: CASSISGSSYNEQFF
cdr3_nt: TGTGCCAGCAGCATAAGCGGTAGCTCCTACAATGAGCAGTTCTTC

j_call: TRBJ2-5
d_call: TRBD1
v_call: TRBV10-3
cdr3_aa: CAISDSGQGVETQYF
cdr3_nt: TGTGCCATCAGTGACTCAGGACAGGGGGTGGAGACCCAGTACTTC

j_call: TRBJ1-1
d_call: TRBD1
v_call: TRBV18
cdr3_aa: CASSPNTGGANTEAFF
cdr3_nt: TGTGCCAGCTCACCCAATACAGGGGGAGCGAACACTGAAGCTTTCTTT

j_call: TRBJ1-5
d_call: .
v_call: TRBV2
cdr3_aa: CATTSQQPNQPQHF
cdr3_nt: TGTGCCACCACCTCTCAACAGCCCAATCAGCCCCAGCATTTT

j_call: TRBJ1-2
d_call: .
v_call: TRBV28
cdr3_aa: CASSPGYSYGYTF
cdr3_nt: TGTGCCAGCAGCCCGGGGTATAGCTATGGCTACACCTTC

j_call: TRBJ2-5
d_call: .
v_call: TRBV28
cdr3_aa: CASSGSSEETQYF
cdr3_nt: TGTGCCAGCAGCGGATCTAGCGAAGAGACCCAGTACTTC

j_call: TRBJ2-7
d_call: TRBD1
v_call: TRBV6-6
cdr3_aa: CASTRTGGIYEQYF
cdr3_nt: TGTGCCAGCACCCGGACAGGGGGCATTTACGAGCAGTACTTC

j_call: TRBJ2-7
d_call: TRBD1
v_call: TRBV7-6
cdr3_aa: CASSLRTGGSYEQYF
cdr3_nt: TGTGCCAGCAGCTTAAGGACAGGGGGTTCCTACGAGCAGTACTTC

j_call: TRBJ2-1
d_call: TRBD2
v_call: TRBV12-5
cdr3_aa: CASGLVTTSGSPSEQFF
cdr3_nt: TGTGCTAGTGGTTTGGTCACGACTAGCGGGAGTCCAAGTGAGCAGTTCTTC

j_call: TRBJ2-1
d_call: TRBD2
v_call: TRBV10-3
cdr3_aa: CATSNGLVPEQFF
cdr3_nt: TGTGCCACCAGTAATGGACTAGTCCCAGAGCAGTTCTTC

j_call: TRBJ1-2
d_call: TRBD1
v_call: TRBV6-6
cdr3_aa: CASSNQGDGYGYTF
cdr3_nt: TGTGCCAGCAGTAATCAGGGGGACGGCTATGGCTACACCTTC

j_call: TRBJ1-2
d_call: TRBD1
v_call: TRBV5-8
cdr3_aa: CASSLSGGLYGYTF
cdr3_nt: TGTGCCAGCAGCTTGTCAGGGGGCCTCTATGGCTACACCTTC

j_call: TRBJ2-2
d_call: TRBD1
v_call: TRBV6-4
cdr3_aa: CASSPRDRVSGELFF
cdr3_nt: TGTGCCAGCAGTCCCCGGGACAGGGTTTCCGGGGAGCTGTTTTTT

j_call: TRBJ2-7
d_call: .
v_call: TRBV4-1
cdr3_aa: CASSPTTGGGRYEQYF
cdr3_nt: TGCGCCAGCAGCCCAACAACAGGCGGGGGCCGCTACGAGCAGTACTTC

j_call: TRBJ2-7
d_call: TRBD2
v_call: TRBV7-9
cdr3_aa: CASSLLAGENEQYF
cdr3_nt: TGTGCCAGCAGCTTACTAGCGGGAGAGAACGAGCAGTACTTC